The 5 T cell receptor beta chains below were found in one sample sequenced in a study of T cells in Graves' hyperthyroidism and ophthalmopathy. The investigators amplified TCR beta CDR3 regions from RNA transcripts. The TCR CDR3 first-round RT-PCR relied on the HTBI primer set. TCRdb used MiXCR to reprocess the multiplex PCR reads, holding one entry per CDR3 protein. Here the sample spans around 440,000 distinct CDR3 sequences, roughly 14% being singletons. Sequenced material: blood. All receptors derive from a woman aged 18-29 years with Graves' hyperthyroidism.

J is TRBJ2-2 and V is TRBV6-1, with D unresolved. The germline gives CDR1 MNHNS, CDR2 SASEGT. Trimming removed 5 bases from V and 4 bases from J, with 14 bases in between. The CDR3 totals 15 residues. The CDR3 protein is CASSLTGPGTGELFF. The CDR3 region has the DNA TGTGCCAGCAGTCTGACTGGCCCGGGCACCGGGGAGCTGTTTTTT.

This clonotype was seen repeatedly, ten times or more. This chain links TRBV27 with TRBJ2-3; tentatively, D is TRBD1 or TRBD2 (5 bases each). Looked up from germline, CDR1 is MNHEY and CDR2 is SMNVEV (reference sequence). The CDR3 loop spans 18 amino acids. V was clipped by 3 bases and J by 2 bases, with 21 bases between them. The CDR3: CASSFSRPGRTITDTQYF. The CDR3, as DNA: TGTGCCAGCAGTTTCTCCCGGCCGGGACGGACAATCACAGATACGCAGTATTTT.

This clonotype was seen repeatedly, ten times or more. The V gene is TRBV3-2, the J gene TRBJ2-1; the table's TRBD2 call for D was not verified on the DNA. TRBV3-2 is a pseudogene locus. The CDR3 consists of 14 residues. The CDR3 reads CASRGAGGRNEQFF. The CDR3 DNA follows: TGTGCCAGCCGTGGAGCGGGGGGGCGAAATGAGCAGTTCTTC.

This clonotype was seen a handful of times. This sequence joins TRBV5-1 and TRBJ2-1; 10 bases map to TRBD1. The V gene end was trimmed by 8 bases and the J gene end by 6 bases; junction bases not matched to a gene: 5. The CDR3 runs 13 residues. The germline CDR1 and CDR2 sequences are SGHRS and YFSETQ. The CDR3 here is CASEGTGVNEQFF. The CDR3 DNA follows: TGCGCCAGTGAGGGGACAGGGGTCAATGAGCAGTTCTTC.

This clonotype was detected a few times. The CDR3 here is CAIRERRTLNTEAFF. The CDR3 DNA reads TGTGCCATCAGAGAGCGACGGACGCTGAACACTGAAGCTTTCTTT. The V gene is TRBV10-3, the J gene TRBJ1-1; D unclear. With 6 bases removed from V and 0 bases from J, the gap between germline ends came to 14 bases. CDR3 length: 15 amino acids. CDR1 and CDR2 from the germline V gene are ENHRY and SYGVKD.